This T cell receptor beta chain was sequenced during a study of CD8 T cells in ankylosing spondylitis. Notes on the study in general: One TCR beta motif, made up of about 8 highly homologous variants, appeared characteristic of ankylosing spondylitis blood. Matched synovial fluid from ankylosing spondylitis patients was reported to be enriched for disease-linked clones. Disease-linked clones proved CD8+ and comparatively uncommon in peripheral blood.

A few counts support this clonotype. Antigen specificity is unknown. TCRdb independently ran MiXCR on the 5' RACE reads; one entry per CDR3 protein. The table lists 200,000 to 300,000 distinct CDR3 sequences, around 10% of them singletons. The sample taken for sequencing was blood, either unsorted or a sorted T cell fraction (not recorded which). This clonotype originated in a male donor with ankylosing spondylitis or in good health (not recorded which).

CDR3 in amino acids: CASSRPTGSDNEQFF. CDR3 in DNA: TGTGCCAGCTCACGGCCGACAGGATCAGACAATGAGCAGTTCTTC. The chain carries TRBV18 and TRBJ2-1, with D possibly being TRBD1 (6 bases). Trimming shortened V by 4 bases and J by 5 bases, and 15 bases separated the two germline ends. In germline, CDR1 is KGHSH, CDR2 LQKENI. The CDR3 totals 15 residues.